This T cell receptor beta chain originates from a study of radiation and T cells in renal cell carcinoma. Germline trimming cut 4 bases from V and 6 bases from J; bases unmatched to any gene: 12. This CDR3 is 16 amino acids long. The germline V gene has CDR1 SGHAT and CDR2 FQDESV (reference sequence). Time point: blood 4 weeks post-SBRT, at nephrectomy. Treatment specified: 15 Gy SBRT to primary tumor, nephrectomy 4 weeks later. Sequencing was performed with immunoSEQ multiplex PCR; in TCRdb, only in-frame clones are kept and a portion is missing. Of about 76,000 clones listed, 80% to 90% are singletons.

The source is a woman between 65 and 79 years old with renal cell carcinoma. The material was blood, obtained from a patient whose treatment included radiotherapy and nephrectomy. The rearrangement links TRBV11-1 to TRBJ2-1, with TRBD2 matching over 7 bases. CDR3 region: CASSYWTSDFRNEQFF. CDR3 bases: TGTGCCAGCAGCTACTGGACTAGTGATTTTCGCAATGAGCAGTTCTTC.